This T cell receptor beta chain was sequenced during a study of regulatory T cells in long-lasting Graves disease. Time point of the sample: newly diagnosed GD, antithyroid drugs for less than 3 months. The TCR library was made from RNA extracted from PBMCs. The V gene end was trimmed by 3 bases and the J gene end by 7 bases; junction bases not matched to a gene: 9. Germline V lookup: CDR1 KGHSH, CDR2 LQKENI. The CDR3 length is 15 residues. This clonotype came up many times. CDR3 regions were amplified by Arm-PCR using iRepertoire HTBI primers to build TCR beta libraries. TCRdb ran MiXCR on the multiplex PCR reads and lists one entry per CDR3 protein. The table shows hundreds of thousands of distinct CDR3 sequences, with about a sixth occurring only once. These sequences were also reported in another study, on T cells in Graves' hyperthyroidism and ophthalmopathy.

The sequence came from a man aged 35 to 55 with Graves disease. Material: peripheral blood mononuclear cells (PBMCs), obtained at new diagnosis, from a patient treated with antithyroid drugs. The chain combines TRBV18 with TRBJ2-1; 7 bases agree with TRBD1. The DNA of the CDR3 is TGTGCCAGCTCACCTGTAGCAGGGGGTAGGAATGAGCAGTTCTTC. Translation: CASSPVAGGRNEQFF.